This TCR beta chain was documented in a study of beta chain features in type 1 diabetes. General study findings and limits: Diminished insertions and augmented deletions at VDJ junctions characterized type 1 diabetes patients. Within each of all four CD4+ subsets, Type 1 diabetes patients had TCRB CDR3s that were moderately but significantly shorter. When cDNA is sequenced, cells with high TCR expression could be over-represented.

The investigators reverse transcribed all of the isolated RNA, so they sequenced expressed TCRB transcripts. The protocol was immunoSEQ multiplex PCR, while the TCRdb copy is restricted to in-frame clones and leaves out a portion. The sample has nearly 700,000 clones; roughly 13% are singletons. On this clone: Its antigen is unknown.

The V end was cut by 0 bases, the J end by 0 bases, with 9 bases between. Germline lookup yields CDR1 LGHNA and CDR2 YSLEER. The CDR3 sequence is 16 residues long. The source material was naive CD4+ T cells from blood. This chain links TRBV4-3 with TRBJ2-4, with D perhaps matching TRBD1 or TRBD2 (6 bases each). The sequence derives from a man younger than 30 with type 1 diabetes. The CDR3 DNA follows: TGCGCCAGCAGCCAAGAAGGGGGGAAAGCCAAAAACATTCAGTACTTC. It yields the protein CASSQEGGKAKNIQYF.